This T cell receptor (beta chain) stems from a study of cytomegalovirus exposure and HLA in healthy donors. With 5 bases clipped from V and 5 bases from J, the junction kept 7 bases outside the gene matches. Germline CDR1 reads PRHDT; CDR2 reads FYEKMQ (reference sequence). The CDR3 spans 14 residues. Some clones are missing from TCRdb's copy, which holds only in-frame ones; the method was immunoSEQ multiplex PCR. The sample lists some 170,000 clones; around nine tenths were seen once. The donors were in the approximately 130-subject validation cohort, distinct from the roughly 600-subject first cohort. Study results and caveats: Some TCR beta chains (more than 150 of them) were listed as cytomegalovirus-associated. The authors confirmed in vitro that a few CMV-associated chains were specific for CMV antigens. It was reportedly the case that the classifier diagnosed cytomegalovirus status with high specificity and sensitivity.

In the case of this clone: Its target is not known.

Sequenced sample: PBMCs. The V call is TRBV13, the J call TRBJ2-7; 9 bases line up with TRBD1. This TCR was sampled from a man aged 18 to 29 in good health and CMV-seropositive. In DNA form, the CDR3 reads TGTGCCAGCAGCCTTGCCGGGACAGGGAACGAGCAGTACTTC. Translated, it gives CASSLAGTGNEQYF.